The rows below give T cell receptor beta chains drawn from one sample of a study of cytomegalovirus exposure and HLA in healthy donors. The data were produced by immunoSEQ multiplex PCR, yet TCRdb's version contains in-frame clones alone and is incomplete. The table lists 150,000 to 250,000 clones, about 79% of them singletons. The source material was PBMCs. The receptors originated from a boy aged 2-15 years in good health and CMV-seronegative. The CDR3 runs from the conserved cysteine through the conserved F or W. D genes are given only for firm matches. Clone size, where shown, is once, few, many, or a class for clones that have expanded.

cdr3_aa cdr3_nt j_call clone_size d_call v_call
CASSHQIATGQFF TGTGCCAGCAGCCATCAAATTGCGACAGGGCAGTTCTTC TRBJ2-1 - - TRBV7-9
CASSLAPTGLGANVLTF TGTGCCAGCAGCTTGGCCCCGACAGGGTTAGGGGCCAACGTCCTGACTTTC TRBJ2-6 - TRBD1 TRBV5-5
CASSLASYDTQYF TGTGCCAGCAGCTTAGCATCCTACGATACGCAGTATTTT TRBJ2-3 - - TRBV11-2
CSAPRGYGYTF TGCAGTGCCCCGAGGGGGTATGGCTACACCTTC TRBJ1-2 - - TRBV20-1
CASSQGTGLYTGELFF TGCGCCAGCAGCCAGGGGACAGGTCTTTACACCGGGGAGCTGTTTTTT TRBJ2-2 - TRBD1 TRBV4-3
CASSQDTPPSGDTGELFF TGCGCCAGCAGCCAAGATACCCCACCTAGCGGGGACACCGGGGAGCTGTTTTTT TRBJ2-2 few TRBD2 TRBV4-3
CASSLDSGFGSPLHF TGTGCCAGCAGCTTAGATTCGGGGTTCGGTTCACCCCTCCACTTT TRBJ1-6 - - TRBV7-2
CASELGQGNEQYF TGTGCCTCCGAACTGGGACAGGGTAACGAGCAGTACTTC TRBJ2-7 - TRBD1 TRBV30
CASSPKDKARSPLHF TGTGCCAGCAGTCCCAAAGACAAAGCCCGTTCACCCCTCCACTTT TRBJ1-6 - - TRBV27
CASSRGAAYEQYF TGTGCCAGCAGCCGGGGGGCCGCGTACGAGCAGTACTTC TRBJ2-7 - - TRBV11-2
CASSLFPSGTVLSYEQYF TGTGCCAGCAGTTTATTCCCTTCGGGGACAGTGCTGTCCTACGAGCAGTACTTC TRBJ2-7 - TRBD1 TRBV28
CASQSDGQSYEQYF TGTGCCAGTCAGTCGGACGGACAGTCCTACGAGCAGTACTTC TRBJ2-7 - - TRBV19
CASSLAKLAGGRFWTNEQFF TGCGCCAGCAGCTTGGCCAAACTAGCGGGGGGGCGGTTCTGGACGAATGAGCAGTTCTTC TRBJ2-1 - TRBD2 TRBV5-1
CSVLDRGPEGAFF TGCAGCGTTCTAGACAGGGGGCCAGAAGGGGCTTTCTTT TRBJ1-1 - TRBD1 TRBV29-1
CASSQSASLEDTIYF TGCGCCAGCAGCCAATCCGCTAGTCTGGAGGACACCATATATTTT TRBJ1-3 - - TRBV4-3
CASSKQTGPGYEQYF TGTGCCAGCAGCAAGCAGACAGGGCCCGGGTACGAGCAGTACTTC TRBJ2-7 - TRBD1 TRBV7-9
CASSLDRAFYNEQFF TGTGCCAGCAGCCTAGACAGGGCCTTCTACAATGAGCAGTTCTTC TRBJ2-1 - TRBD1 TRBV5-4
CASRQGGGETQYF TGTGCCAGCAGGCAGGGGGGTGGAGAGACCCAGTACTTC TRBJ2-5 - - TRBV5-6
CASARTSTDTQYF TGTGCCAGCGCCAGGACTAGCACAGATACGCAGTATTTT TRBJ2-3 - - TRBV7-6
CASSFRTTLGEKLFF TGTGCCAGCAGTTTTAGGACAACACTCGGGGAAAAACTGTTTTTT TRBJ1-4 - - TRBV7-9
CASSPRQVYGYTF TGTGCCAGCAGTCCCCGCCAGGTGTATGGCTACACCTTC TRBJ1-2 - - TRBV6-1
CASSPRPGVGNQPQHF TGTGCCAGCAGCCCCCGGCCCGGGGTTGGCAATCAGCCCCAGCATTTT TRBJ1-5 few - TRBV7-2
CASSAEAGSEAFF TGTGCCAGCAGTGCGGAGGCGGGCTCCGAAGCTTTCTTT TRBJ1-1 - - TRBV2
CASTRDRGNSPLHF TGTGCCAGCACCCGAGACAGGGGAAATTCACCCCTCCACTTT TRBJ1-6 once TRBD1 TRBV6-5
CASSRLAEETQYF TGCGCCAGCAGCCGACTAGCGGAAGAGACCCAGTACTTC TRBJ2-5 - TRBD2 TRBV4-3
CASSLPGMGGYTF TGTGCCAGCAGCTTGCCGGGAATGGGTGGCTACACCTTC TRBJ1-2 once - TRBV5-4
CASSRIQGASNQPQHF TGTGCCAGTAGTCGAATACAGGGGGCTAGCAATCAGCCCCAGCATTTT TRBJ1-5 few TRBD1 TRBV19
CASSVGTSSTGELFF TGTGCCAGCAGCGTAGGGACTAGCAGCACCGGGGAGCTGTTTTTT TRBJ2-2 - TRBD2 TRBV9
CASSAGQGLSYEQYF TGCGCCAGCAGCGCGGGACAGGGATTATCCTACGAGCAGTACTTC TRBJ2-7 - TRBD1 TRBV5-1
CASSYLTGPYGYTF TGTGCCAGCAGTTACTTGACAGGCCCCTATGGCTACACCTTC TRBJ1-2 - - TRBV6-6
CASAGYRSGNTIYF TGTGCCAGCGCAGGGTATCGTTCTGGAAACACCATATATTTT TRBJ1-3 - - TRBV28
CASSFVSQVNYGYTF TGTGCCAGCAGCTTTGTCTCACAAGTTAACTATGGCTACACCTTC TRBJ1-2 - - TRBV7-9
CASSGRVVFF TGTGCCAGCAGTGGCCGCGTAGTGTTTTTT TRBJ2-2 - - TRBV2
CASSLRGGEGREQFF TGTGCCAGCAGCTTGCGAGGGGGGGAGGGCAGAGAGCAGTTCTTC TRBJ2-1 - - TRBV7-3
CASSLGGGETQYF TGTGCCAGCAGCTTAGGTGGCGGAGAGACCCAGTACTTC TRBJ2-5 few - TRBV11-2
CASTADRGHETQYF TGTGCCAGCACCGCGGACAGGGGGCATGAGACCCAGTACTTC TRBJ2-5 - TRBD1 TRBV7-2
CASSSGQPTEAFF TGTGCCAGCAGCTCGGGACAGCCCACTGAAGCTTTCTTT TRBJ1-1 - TRBD1 TRBV6-1
CASSPSPARAFF TGTGCCAGCTCACCATCACCCGCGAGGGCTTTCTTT TRBJ1-1 - - TRBV18
CASSLGPSPGGTQYF TGTGCCAGCAGCTTAGGGCCGTCACCCGGAGGGACGCAGTATTTT TRBJ2-3 - - TRBV5-4
CASSLPPPPGLAKQYF TGTGCCAGCAGCTTACCCCCCCCGCCCGGACTAGCGAAGCAGTACTTC TRBJ2-7 - TRBD2 TRBV7-2
CASSFQDSRDTQYF TGTGCCAGCAGCTTCCAGGACTCGCGAGATACGCAGTATTTT TRBJ2-3 - - TRBV5-4
CASSARSGGASGETQYF TGTGCCAGCAGCGCCAGAAGCGGGGGGGCATCAGGGGAGACCCAGTACTTC TRBJ2-5 - TRBD2 TRBV5-4
CASSQFRGQETQYF TGCGCCAGCAGTCAATTTAGGGGGCAAGAGACCCAGTACTTC TRBJ2-5 - - TRBV23-1
CASSPDRRPSYEQYF TGTGCCAGCTCACCAGACAGGAGGCCCTCCTACGAGCAGTACTTC TRBJ2-7 - - TRBV18
CASSQDDITNYGYTF TGCGCCAGCAGCCAAGATGACATTACTAACTATGGCTACACCTTC TRBJ1-2 - - TRBV4-3
CASSPGLAGGRHEQYF TGTGCCAGCAGCCCAGGACTAGCGGGGGGGCGACACGAGCAGTACTTC TRBJ2-7 - TRBD2 TRBV27
CAISEDRESPLHF TGTGCCATCAGTGAGGACAGGGAATCACCCCTCCACTTT TRBJ1-6 - TRBD1 TRBV10-3